Each of the 3 T cell receptor beta chains below was sequenced from the same sample in a study of cytomegalovirus exposure and HLA in healthy donors. PCR involved 60 Vbeta and 13 Jbeta primers. Data came from immunoSEQ multiplex PCR; TCRdb stores just in-frame clones and leaves some out. The table shows some 110,000 clones, with more than 60% occurring only once. The sample comprised PBMCs. The receptors come from a male donor in good health and CMV-seronegative.

The rearrangement joins TRBV29-1 to TRBJ2-1, with 10 bases matching TRBD2. The CDR3 is made up of 19 amino acids. CDR1 is SQVTM, CDR2 ANQGSEA, per germline. The trim removed 7 bases at V and 7 bases at J, leaving 25 bases unmatched. CDR3 nucleotides: TGCAGCGACGTCCCGACAGTCCCGGCTAGCGGGAGTTTGGGAAATGAGCAGTTCTTC. Protein: CSDVPTVPASGSLGNEQFF.

V and J are TRBV2 and TRBJ1-4; D perhaps matches TRBD1 (5 bases). Germline values: CDR1 SNHLY, CDR2 FYNNEI. The CDR3 has 15 amino acids. With 0 bases removed from V and 8 bases from J, the gap between germline ends came to 13 bases. Written as DNA, the CDR3 is TGTGCCAGCAGTGAAGCCGGGCAGGGTGTGGAAAAACTGTTTTTT. This sequence encodes CASSEAGQGVEKLFF.

The gene calls are TRBV19 and TRBJ2-2; 7 nucleotides line up with TRBD2. Germline trimming cut 6 bases from V and 2 bases from J; bases unmatched to any gene: 3. The CDR3 length is 14 residues. Per germline, CDR1 LNHDA and CDR2 SQIVND (reference sequence). Written as DNA, the CDR3 is TGTGCCAGTAGAGGGGACTACAACACCGGGGAGCTGTTTTTT. Its translation is CASRGDYNTGELFF.